This is a list of T cell receptor beta chains from one sample in a study of Graves' ophthalmopathy and Graves' hyperthyroidism. TCRdb fed the multiplex PCR reads into MiXCR, producing one record per CDR3 protein. The table shows more than 550,000 distinct CDR3 sequences, with roughly 41% occurring only once. Source material: peripheral blood. The receptor source for this set is an adult man with Graves' ophthalmopathy. CDR3s include the opening cysteine and the closing phenylalanine or tryptophan. Each record gives: V gene, clone size, D gene, J gene, CDR3 protein, CDR3 DNA. A D gene is named only where the DNA matches it firmly. Rows give clone size only sometimes, using once, few, many, or a class for an expanded clone.

>TRBV20-1|NA|TRBD1|TRBJ1-2
CSARGTGGGGYTF
TGCAGTGCTAGAGGGACAGGGGGCGGTGGCTACACCTTC
>TRBV13|NA|TRBD2|TRBJ2-3
CASSVAASGITDTQYF
TGTGCCAGCAGCGTAGCAGCTAGCGGGATCACAGATACGCAGTATTTT
>TRBV7-9|NA|TRBD1|TRBJ2-6
CASSLSSWGQGPEAF
TGTGCCAGCAGCTTATCGTCTTGGGGACAGGGTCCTGAAGCTTTC
>TRBV10-3|few|NA|TRBJ2-7
CASSEGAAERNYEQYF
TGTGCCAGCAGTGAAGGGGCTGCAGAACGGAACTACGAGCAGTACTTC
>TRBV18|few|NA|TRBJ2-5
CASSPEPNQETQYF
TGTGCCAGCTCACCAGAGCCAAACCAAGAGACCCAGTACTTC
>TRBV2|NA|NA|TRBJ2-5
CASSSYAAGKDTQYF
TGTGCCAGCAGCAGTTACGCCGCGGGCAAAGATACGCAGTACTTC
>TRBV5-8|many|TRBD2|TRBJ2-5
CASSLGMGLTETQYF
TGTGCCAGCAGCTTGGGCATGGGACTAACCGAGACCCAGTACTTC
>TRBV11-2|many|NA|TRBJ1-5
CASSLGPHIKPQHF
TGTGCCAGCAGCTTAGGGCCGCATATCAAGCCCCAGCATTTT
>TRBV2|many|NA|TRBJ1-2
CARTRDLSYGYTF
TGTGCCAGAACTAGGGACTTATCGTATGGCTACACCTTC
>TRBV10-3|NA|NA|TRBJ2-7
CASTYLDEQYF
TGTGCCAGCACCTATTTGGACGAGCAGTACTTC
>TRBV10-3|NA|TRBD1|TRBJ2-7
CATSDSGQGNYDQYF
TGTGCCACCAGTGATAGCGGACAGGGGAACTACGATCAGTACTTC
>TRBV6-5|NA|NA|TRBJ1-2
CASAGWGAGRNPNYGYTF
TGTGCCAGCGCAGGATGGGGGGCCGGACGCAACCCTAACTATGGCTACACCTTC
>TRBV19|few|NA|TRBJ1-3
CAWSPGNTIYF
TGTGCCTGGAGTCCTGGAAACACCATATATTTT
>TRBV3-1|many|NA|TRBJ1-6
CASSLRLGPLHF
TGTGCCAGCAGCCTACGCTTAGGACCCCTCCACTTT
>TRBV19|many|NA|TRBJ1-5
CASSNPFAQPQHF
TGTGCCAGTAGTAACCCCTTTGCTCAGCCCCAGCATTTT
>TRBV7-2|many|NA|TRBJ1-5
CASSLGSTFNQPQHF
TGTGCCAGCAGCTTGGGCAGCACCTTCAATCAGCCCCAGCATTTT
>TRBV7-8|NA|NA|TRBJ2-5
CASRRTQETQYF
TGTGCCTCCCGGAGGACGCAAGAGACCCAGTACTTC
>TRBV14|many|NA|TRBJ2-7
CASSQTGSSEQYF
TGTGCCAGCAGCCAAACAGGATCTAGCGAGCAGTACTTC
>TRBV2|many|NA|TRBJ1-5
CASSDRGWDQPQHF
TGTGCCAGCAGTGATCGGGGGTGGGATCAGCCCCAGCATTTT
>TRBV10-3|NA|NA|TRBJ2-5
CAISAQGGKETQYF
TGTGCCATCAGTGCCCAGGGGGGAAAGGAGACCCAGTACTTC
>TRBV10-3|many|TRBD2|TRBJ2-2
CAITGSGSSGTGELFF
TGTGCCATCACGGGTAGCGGGAGTTCGGGCACCGGGGAGCTGTTTTTT
>TRBV11-2|few|NA|TRBJ2-7
CASSLGRGGRQYF
TGTGCCAGCAGCTTAGGTCGGGGCGGTAGGCAGTACTTC
>TRBV7-9|many|TRBD1|TRBJ1-2
CASSEGAQVYGYTF
TGTGCCAGCAGCGAGGGGGCTCAGGTCTATGGCTACACCTTC
>TRBV7-9|NA|TRBD1|TRBJ1-5
CASSLDGTGTPQPQHF
TGTGCCAGCAGCTTAGACGGGACAGGGACACCTCAGCCCCAGCATTTT
>TRBV12-3/TRBV12-4|NA|NA|TRBJ1-6
CASSLGQHF
TGTGCCAGCAGTCTAGGACAGCACTTT
>TRBV15|NA|NA|TRBJ1-3
CATSRGDMHLSRNTIYF
TGTGCCACCAGCAGGGGAGACATGCACCTCTCTAGAAACACCATATACTTT
>TRBV7-9|NA|NA|TRBJ2-7
CASSLRGDTYEQYF
TGTGCCAGCAGCCTCAGGGGAGACACCTACGAGCAGTACTTC
>TRBV25-1|NA|TRBD1|TRBJ1-2
CASSEYQGADPNGYTF
TGTGCCAGCAGTGAATACCAGGGGGCAGACCCTAATGGCTACACCTTC
>TRBV4-1|few|NA|TRBJ2-7
CASSQDLGFEQYF
TGCGCCAGCAGCCAAGATCTCGGGTTCGAGCAGTACTTC
>TRBV6-6|NA|NA|TRBJ1-1
CASSVSPTWSNTEAFF
TGTGCCAGCAGTGTTTCACCGACGTGGTCGAACACTGAAGCTTTCTTT
>TRBV18|few|NA|TRBJ1-6
CASSEDDSPLHF
TGTGCCAGCTCAGAGGACGATTCGCCCCTCCACTTT
>TRBV19|NA|NA|TRBJ1-5
CASSPSGASYEHF
TGTGCCAGTAGTCCTTCAGGGGCATCCTACGAGCATTTT
>TRBV7-9|once|TRBD1|TRBJ2-7
CASKGQGPTYEQYF
TGTGCCAGTAAAGGACAGGGGCCTACCTACGAGCAGTACTTC
>TRBV5-1|many|TRBD1|TRBJ1-4
CASSQGAQSNEKLFF
TGCGCCAGCAGCCAGGGGGCGCAAAGTAATGAAAAACTGTTTTTT
>TRBV5-5|NA|TRBD1|TRBJ2-5
CASSRDRGQPQYF
TGCGCCAGCAGCCGGGACAGAGGGCAGCCCCAGTACTTC
>TRBV10-3|once|TRBD2|TRBJ2-3
CASSESSGRSPDTQYF
TGTGCCAGCAGTGAGTCGAGCGGGAGATCGCCAGATACGCAGTATTTT
>TRBV24-1|NA|NA|TRBJ1-1
CATSVPGQGGQAFF
TGTGCCACCAGTGTACCGGGACAAGGAGGGCAAGCTTTCTTT
>TRBV25-1|NA|NA|TRBJ2-5
CASSEQGGPKETQYF
TGTGCCAGCAGTGAACAGGGGGGGCCGAAAGAGACCCAGTACTTC
>TRBV29-1|NA|NA|TRBJ2-7
CSVGAPLGVEQYF
TGCAGCGTTGGAGCCCCTCTGGGGGTCGAGCAGTACTTC
>TRBV7-9|few|TRBD2|TRBJ2-7
CASSLGTSGSRGPEQYF
TGTGCCAGCAGCTTGGGGACTAGCGGGAGTCGAGGCCCCGAGCAGTACTTC